This T cell receptor beta chain was retrieved from a study of blood T cell repertoires in COVID-19. Study context: Samples came from the United States, Italy and Spain, spanning acute and convalescent COVID-19. Sources were T cells, B-cell-depleted T cells, or PBMCs; the material itself was cDNA or gDNA.

Under the authors' procedure: Amplification from reference gene primers served as the basis for estimated nucleated cell counts. Profiled with immunoSEQ multiplex PCR; TCRdb holds only in-frame clones, not every one. V and J calls and clone size are those listed in that table; D and trimming were worked out from the DNA. The table includes about 200,000 clones, roughly 83% detected once. A Seattle source enrolled patients during active infection and followed them longitudinally. The V end was cut by 5 bases, the J end by 0 bases, with 11 bases between. CDR1 is SGHTA and CDR2 is FQGNSA in the germline V gene. This CDR3 is built from 14 residues.

Sequencing used peripheral blood. The sequence was collected from a woman between 35 and 50 years old with COVID-19, enrolled during active disease. V is TRBV7-2 and J is TRBJ2-7, with D unresolved. DNA of the CDR3: TGTGCCAGCAGCCCCCCCGAGAGCTCCTACGAGCAGTACTTC. It is translated as CASSPPESSYEQYF.